This T cell receptor beta chain is drawn from a study of control samples from healthy donors and cancer patients. From germline, CDR1 is SGDLS and CDR2 YYNGEE. CDR3 size: 13 residues. The germline V and J ends were trimmed by 4 bases and 0 bases, with 7 bases remaining between them. Clones were sequenced by immunoSEQ multiplex PCR, and TCRdb holds only the in-frame ones, with some missing. This table has 25,000 to 30,000 clones, just under 90% appearing once. The TCR sequence derives from a middle-aged woman with lung cancer. Sequencing was carried out using PBMCs. The rearrangement joins TRBV9 to TRBJ1-1; D not resolved. As DNA, the CDR3 is TGTGCCAGCAGCCCAGACATGAACACTGAAGCTTTCTTT. It is translated as CASSPDMNTEAFF. Complete variable domain (other parts from reference TRBV9 and TRBJ1-1): DSGVTQTPKHLITATGQRVTLRCSPRSGDLSVYWYQQSLDQGLQFLIQYYNGEERAKGNILERFSAQQFPDLHSELNLSSLELGDSALYFCASSPDMNTEAFFGQGTRLTVV.